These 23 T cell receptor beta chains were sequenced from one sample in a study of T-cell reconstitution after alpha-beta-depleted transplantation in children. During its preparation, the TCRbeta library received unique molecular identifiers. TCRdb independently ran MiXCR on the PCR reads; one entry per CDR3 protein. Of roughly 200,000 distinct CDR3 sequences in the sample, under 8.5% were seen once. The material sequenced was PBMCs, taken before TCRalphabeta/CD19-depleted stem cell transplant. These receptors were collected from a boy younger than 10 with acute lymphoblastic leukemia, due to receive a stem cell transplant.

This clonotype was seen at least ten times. CDR3: CASSSIGVEQFF. Here the CDR3 DNA reads TGTGCCAGCAGCTCCATAGGGGTTGAGCAGTTCTTC. V usage is TRBV11-2 and J usage is TRBJ2-1, with a weak D call TRBD1 (5 bases). Germline V lookup: CDR1 SGHAT, CDR2 FQNNGV. Trimming took off 4 bases at V and 9 bases at J, with 10 bases between the two ends. The CDR3 has 12 residues.

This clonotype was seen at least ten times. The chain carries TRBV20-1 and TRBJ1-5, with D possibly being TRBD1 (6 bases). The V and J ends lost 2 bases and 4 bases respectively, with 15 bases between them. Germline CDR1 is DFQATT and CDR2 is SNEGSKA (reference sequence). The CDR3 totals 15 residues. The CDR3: CSARWPGGNNQPQHF. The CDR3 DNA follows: TGCAGTGCTAGATGGCCCGGGGGCAATAATCAGCCCCAGCATTTT.

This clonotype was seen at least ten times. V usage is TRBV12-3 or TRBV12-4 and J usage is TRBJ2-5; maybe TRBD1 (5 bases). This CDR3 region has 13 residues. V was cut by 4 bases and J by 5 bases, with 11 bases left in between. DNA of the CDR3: TGTGCCAGCAGTTCTGACAGCAGCGAGACCCAGTACTTC. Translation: CASSSDSSETQYF.

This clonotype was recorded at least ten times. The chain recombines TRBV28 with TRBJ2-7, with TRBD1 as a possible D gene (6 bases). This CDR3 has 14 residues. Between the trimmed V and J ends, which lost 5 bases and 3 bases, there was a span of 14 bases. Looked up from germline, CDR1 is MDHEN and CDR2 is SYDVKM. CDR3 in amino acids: CASSPPQGIYEQYF. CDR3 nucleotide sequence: TGTGCCAGCAGTCCGCCACAGGGTATCTACGAGCAGTACTTC.

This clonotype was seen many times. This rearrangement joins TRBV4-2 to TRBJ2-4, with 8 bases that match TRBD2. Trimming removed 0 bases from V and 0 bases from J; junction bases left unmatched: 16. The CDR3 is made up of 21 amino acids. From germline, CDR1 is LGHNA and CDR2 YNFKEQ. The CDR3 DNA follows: TGTGCCAGCAGCCAAGACTTCGAGCGGGGGCGTCGACCTATAGCCAAAAACATTCAGTACTTC. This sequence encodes CASSQDFERGRRPIAKNIQYF.

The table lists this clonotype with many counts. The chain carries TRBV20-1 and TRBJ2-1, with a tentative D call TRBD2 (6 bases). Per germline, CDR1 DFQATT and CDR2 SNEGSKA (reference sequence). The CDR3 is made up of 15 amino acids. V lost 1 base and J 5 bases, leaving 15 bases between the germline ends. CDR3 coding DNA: TGCAGTGCTAGAGGATCCGCGGGACCGAACAATGAGCAGTTCTTC. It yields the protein CSARGSAGPNNEQFF.

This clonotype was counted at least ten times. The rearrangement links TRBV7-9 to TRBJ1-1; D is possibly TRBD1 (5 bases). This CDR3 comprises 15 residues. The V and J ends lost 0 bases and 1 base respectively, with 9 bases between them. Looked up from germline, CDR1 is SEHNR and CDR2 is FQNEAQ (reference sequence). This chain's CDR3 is CASSLALRGNTEAFF. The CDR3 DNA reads TGTGCCAGCAGCTTAGCATTAAGGGGGAACACTGAAGCTTTCTTT.

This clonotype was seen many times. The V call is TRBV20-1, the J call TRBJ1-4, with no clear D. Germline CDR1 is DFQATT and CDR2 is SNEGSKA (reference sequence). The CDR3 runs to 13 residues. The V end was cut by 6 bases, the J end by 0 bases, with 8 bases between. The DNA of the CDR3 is TGCAGTGCCGTAGAACCAACTAATGAAAAACTGTTTTTT. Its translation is CSAVEPTNEKLFF.

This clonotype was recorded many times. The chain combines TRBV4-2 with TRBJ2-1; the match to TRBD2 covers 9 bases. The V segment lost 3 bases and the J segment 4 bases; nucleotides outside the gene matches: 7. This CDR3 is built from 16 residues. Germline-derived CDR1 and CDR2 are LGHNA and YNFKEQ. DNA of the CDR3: TGTGCCAGCAGCCATTCCGGGACTAGCAAGTACAATGAGCAGTTCTTC. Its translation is CASSHSGTSKYNEQFF.

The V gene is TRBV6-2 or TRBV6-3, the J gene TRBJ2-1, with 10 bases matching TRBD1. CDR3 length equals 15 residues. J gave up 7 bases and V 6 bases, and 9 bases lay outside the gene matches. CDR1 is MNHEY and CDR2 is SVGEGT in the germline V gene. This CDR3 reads CASSRPGQGRNEQFF. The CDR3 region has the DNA TGTGCCAGCAGCCGACCGGGACAGGGGAGGAATGAGCAGTTCTTC.

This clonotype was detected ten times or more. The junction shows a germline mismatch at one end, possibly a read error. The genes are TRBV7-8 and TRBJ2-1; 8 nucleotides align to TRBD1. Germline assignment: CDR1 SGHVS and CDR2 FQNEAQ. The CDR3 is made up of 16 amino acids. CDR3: CASSRTTGDSYNERFF. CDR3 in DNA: TGTGCCAGCAGCCGAACGACAGGGGACTCCTACAATGAGCGGTTCTTC.

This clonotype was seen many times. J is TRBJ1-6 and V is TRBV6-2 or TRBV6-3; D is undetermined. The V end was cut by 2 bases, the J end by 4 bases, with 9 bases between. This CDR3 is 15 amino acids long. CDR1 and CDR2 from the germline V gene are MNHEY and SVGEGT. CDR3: CASSYARRYNSPLHF. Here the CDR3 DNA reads TGTGCCAGCAGTTACGCCAGGAGATATAATTCACCCCTCCACTTT.

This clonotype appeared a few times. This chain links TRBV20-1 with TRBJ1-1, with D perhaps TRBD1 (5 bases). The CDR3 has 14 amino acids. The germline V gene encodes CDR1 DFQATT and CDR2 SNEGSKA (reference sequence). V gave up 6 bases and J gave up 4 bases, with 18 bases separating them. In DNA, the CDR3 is TGCAGTGCAACATGGGGCAGGAGGGGCACTGAAGCTTTCTTT. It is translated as CSATWGRRGTEAFF.

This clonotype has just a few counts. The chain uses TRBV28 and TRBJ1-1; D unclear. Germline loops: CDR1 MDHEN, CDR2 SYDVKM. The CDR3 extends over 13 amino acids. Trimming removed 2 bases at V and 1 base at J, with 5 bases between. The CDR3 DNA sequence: TGTGCCAGCAGTTTACCAAAGAACACTGAAGCTTTCTTT. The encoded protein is CASSLPKNTEAFF.

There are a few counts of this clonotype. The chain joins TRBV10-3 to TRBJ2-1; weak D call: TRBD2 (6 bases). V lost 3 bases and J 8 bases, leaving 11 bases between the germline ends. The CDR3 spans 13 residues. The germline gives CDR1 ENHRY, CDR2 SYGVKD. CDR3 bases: TGTGCCATCAGTGAAGGGAGGAGCGATGAGCAGTTCTTC. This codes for CAISEGRSDEQFF.

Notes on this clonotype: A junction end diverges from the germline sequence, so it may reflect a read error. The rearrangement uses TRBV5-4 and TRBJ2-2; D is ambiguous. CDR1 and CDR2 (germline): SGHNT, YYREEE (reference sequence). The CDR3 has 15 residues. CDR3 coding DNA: TGTGCCAGTAGCTCCGGCCTAGCGAACACCGGGGAGCTGTTTTTT. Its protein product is CASSSGLANTGELFF.

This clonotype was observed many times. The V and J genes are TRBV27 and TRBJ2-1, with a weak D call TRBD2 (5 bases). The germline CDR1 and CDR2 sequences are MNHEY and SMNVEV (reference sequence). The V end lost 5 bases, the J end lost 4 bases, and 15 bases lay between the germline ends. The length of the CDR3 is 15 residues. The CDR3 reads CASSLLAFYYNEQFF. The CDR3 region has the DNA TGTGCCAGCAGTCTCCTAGCATTTTATTACAATGAGCAGTTCTTC.

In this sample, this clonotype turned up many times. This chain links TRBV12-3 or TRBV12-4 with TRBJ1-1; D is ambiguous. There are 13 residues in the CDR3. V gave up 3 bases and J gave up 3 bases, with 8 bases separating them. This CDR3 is CASSFFGDTEAFF. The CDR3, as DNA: TGTGCCAGCAGTTTTTTTGGGGACACTGAAGCTTTCTTT.

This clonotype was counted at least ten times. The CDR3 coding sequence is TGTGCCAGCAGCCAAGGGGAGGTTTCCCTCTCCTACGAGCAGTACTTC. Translated, it gives CASSQGEVSLSYEQYF. This rearrangement joins TRBV4-2 to TRBJ2-7; TRBD2 is a possible D gene (6 bases). The V gene lost 1 base and the J gene lost 0 bases, with 13 bases spanning the gap. Per germline, CDR1 LGHNA and CDR2 YNFKEQ. This CDR3 region has 16 residues.

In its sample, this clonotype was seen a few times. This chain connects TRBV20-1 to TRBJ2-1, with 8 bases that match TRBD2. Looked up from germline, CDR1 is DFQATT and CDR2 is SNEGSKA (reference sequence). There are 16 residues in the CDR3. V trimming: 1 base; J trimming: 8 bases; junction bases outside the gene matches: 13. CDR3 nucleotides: TGCAGTGCTAGAGTCCCCTTCCGGGGGGGCACCCATGAGCAGTTCTTC. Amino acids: CSARVPFRGGTHEQFF.

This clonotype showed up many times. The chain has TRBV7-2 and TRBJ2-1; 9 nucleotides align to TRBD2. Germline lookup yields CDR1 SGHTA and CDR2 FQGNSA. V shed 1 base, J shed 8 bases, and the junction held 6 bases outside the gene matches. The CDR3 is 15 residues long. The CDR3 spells CASSLGGTSIHEQFF. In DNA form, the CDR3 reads TGTGCCAGCAGCTTAGGTGGGACTAGCATTCATGAGCAGTTCTTC.

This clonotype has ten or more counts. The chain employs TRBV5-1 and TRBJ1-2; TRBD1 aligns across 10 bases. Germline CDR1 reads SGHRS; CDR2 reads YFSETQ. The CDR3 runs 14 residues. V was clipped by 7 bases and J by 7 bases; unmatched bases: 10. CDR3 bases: TGCGCCAGCCGCCTACCCGACAGGGGGCCTGGCTACACCTTC. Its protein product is CASRLPDRGPGYTF.

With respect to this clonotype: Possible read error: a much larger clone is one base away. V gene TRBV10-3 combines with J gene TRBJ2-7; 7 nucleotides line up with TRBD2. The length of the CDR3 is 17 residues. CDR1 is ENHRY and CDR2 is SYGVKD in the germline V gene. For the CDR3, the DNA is TGTGCCATCAATGAGGTCGGAGTTAGCGGGCCCCCCTACGAGCAGTACTTC. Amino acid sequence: CAINEVGVSGPPYEQYF.